These 16 T cell receptor beta chains were sequenced from one sample in a study of blood T cells in healthy people across ages. A second PCR of roughly 7 to 11 cycles used a sample-barcoded 5' primer and a J-beta primer mix. A single record per CDR3 protein comes from TCRdb applying MiXCR to the 5' RACE reads. The sample shows approximately 1,700,000 distinct CDR3 sequences, about two fifths of them seen only once. Sequenced input: blood. All receptors come from a human donor in good health.

The V call is TRBV12-5, the J call TRBJ1-1; 7 bases line up with TRBD1. The CDR3 is made up of 16 amino acids. V gave up 3 bases and J gave up 5 bases; unmatched junction bases: 12. The germline CDR1 and CDR2 sequences are LGHNT and FRNRAP. The CDR3 is CASGFGTSTGNTEAFF. CDR3 sequence (DNA): TGTGCTAGTGGTTTTGGTACCTCGACAGGGAATACTGAAGCTTTCTTT.

This chain links TRBV12-3 or TRBV12-4 with TRBJ1-5; weak D call: TRBD1 (5 bases). The CDR3 runs to 14 residues. The V gene lost 6 bases and the J gene lost 5 bases, with 14 bases spanning the gap. The DNA for the CDR3 is TGTGCCAGCAGCTCGGAGACGGGGCATCAGCCCCAGCATTTT. Residues: CASSSETGHQPQHF.

This clonotype is a singleton in its sample. The chain couples TRBV6-2 or TRBV6-3 to TRBJ2-7; TRBD1 is a possible D gene (6 bases). The CDR3 length is 15 residues. The V end was cut by 0 bases, the J end by 2 bases, with 11 bases between. Germline V gene lookup returns CDR1 MNHEY and CDR2 SVGEGT. CDR3 loop: CASSYSRTVAYEQYF. As DNA, the CDR3 is TGTGCCAGCAGTTACTCGCGGACAGTTGCCTACGAGCAGTACTTC.

This clonotype was seen a few times. The chain has TRBV11-3 and TRBJ2-5; either TRBD1 or TRBD2 may fit D (7 bases each). This CDR3 comprises 13 residues. V lost 7 bases and J lost 6, with 15 bases in between. Germline-derived CDR1 and CDR2 are SGHNT and YENEEA. The CDR3 DNA reads TGTGCCAGCAATTTCAGGGGGGGACAGACCCAGTACTTC. It encodes CASNFRGGQTQYF.

The chain employs TRBV12-3 or TRBV12-4 and TRBJ1-1, with D possibly being TRBD1 (6 bases). This CDR3 has 13 residues. Trimming took 8 bases from V and 0 from J, leaving 10 bases between them. The DNA of the CDR3 is TGTGCCAGCCAGGGGAACCTGAACACTGAAGCTTTCTTT. It is translated as CASQGNLNTEAFF.

The chain couples TRBV7-2 to TRBJ2-3; the D gene is possibly TRBD1 (6 bases). This CDR3 is 16 amino acids long. The ends were cut back, 1 base at V and 0 bases at J, with 11 bases in the middle. Germline values: CDR1 SGHTA, CDR2 FQGNSA. The CDR3 is CASSLGWDTSTDTQYF. CDR3 bases: TGTGCCAGCAGCTTAGGGTGGGACACCAGCACAGATACGCAGTATTTT.

The chain is built from TRBV12-3 or TRBV12-4 and TRBJ2-5, with unresolved D. The CDR3 length is 13 residues. Trimming took off 6 bases at V and 1 base at J, with 9 bases between the two ends. The CDR3 loop reads CASRDDCQETQYF. CDR3 DNA: TGTGCCAGCAGAGATGACTGCCAAGAGACCCAGTACTTC.

This chain links TRBV11-1 with TRBJ2-1; D uncertain. V gave up 1 base and J gave up 6 bases, with 10 bases separating them. The CDR3 extends over 14 amino acids. The germline V gene has CDR1 SGHAT and CDR2 FQDESV (reference sequence). The CDR3: CASSLVTVGNEQFF. Here the CDR3 DNA reads TGTGCCAGCAGCTTAGTCACAGTTGGCAATGAGCAGTTCTTC.

The rearrangement links TRBV29-1 to TRBJ1-1; 7 positions agree with TRBD1. With V trimmed by 7 bases and J by 1 base, 9 bases remained unmatched. The CDR3 is made up of 14 amino acids. Germline CDR1 and CDR2: SQVTM and ANQGSEA. The DNA for the CDR3 is TGCAGCGCCCGTTCTGGGACAGAGAACACTGAAGCTTTCTTT. It is translated as CSARSGTENTEAFF.

The V and J genes are TRBV2 and TRBJ2-7; no reliable D call. There are 10 residues in the CDR3. The germline V gene has CDR1 SNHLY and CDR2 FYNNEI. Trimming removed 7 bases at V and 7 bases at J, with 8 bases between. CDR3 sequence (DNA): TGTGCCAGCAAAGGGTATGAGCAGTACTTC. The encoded protein is CASKGYEQYF.

The chain recombines TRBV7-2 with TRBJ1-6; 8 nucleotides agree with TRBD1. Germline-derived CDR1 and CDR2 are SGHTA and FQGNSA. The J segment lost 7 bases and the V segment lost 3 bases, leaving 5 bases of the junction unmatched. The CDR3 sequence is 15 residues long. CDR3 sequence reads: CASSFAGTGNSPLHF. The CDR3 DNA reads as TGTGCCAGCAGCTTTGCCGGGACAGGAAATTCACCCCTCCACTTT. Full variable domain (rest looked up from reference TRBV7-2 and TRBJ1-6): GAGVSQSPSNKVTEKGKDVELRCDPISGHTALYWYRQSLGQGLEFLIYFQGNSAPDKSGLPSDRFSAERTGGSVSTLTIQRTQQEDSAVYLCASSFAGTGNSPLHFGNGTRLTVT.

This clonotype was observed a handful of times. V gene TRBV4-3 combines with J gene TRBJ2-1; 10 nucleotides match TRBD2. The CDR3 extends over 20 amino acids. V shed 4 bases and J 7 bases; nucleotides not matched to a gene: 22. Germline V gene data show CDR1 as LGHNA and CDR2 as YSLEER. CDR3 sequence reads: CASSPSIGGSSGGAGNEQFF. The CDR3, as DNA: TGCGCCAGCAGCCCTTCCATTGGGGGGTCCAGCGGGGGGGCGGGTAATGAGCAGTTCTTC.

The table lists this clonotype with a few counts. The chain couples TRBV6-2 or TRBV6-3 to TRBJ2-3; D could derive from TRBD1 or TRBD2 (6 bases each). Deletions cut 6 bases from V and 0 bases from J, with 16 bases between. The CDR3 totals 16 residues. The germline gives CDR1 MNHEY, CDR2 SVGEGT. CDR3 sequence reads: CASSNGGITSTDTQYF. The CDR3 DNA reads TGTGCCAGCAGCAACGGGGGCATCACTAGCACAGATACGCAGTATTTT.

This rearrangement joins TRBV28 to TRBJ2-1; 8 nucleotides match TRBD2. Per the germline V gene, CDR1 is MDHEN and CDR2 is SYDVKM. J gave up 2 bases and V 2 bases, and 5 bases lay outside the gene matches. This CDR3 is built from 16 residues. The CDR3 DNA reads TGTGCCAGCAGTTTAGGTCCCGGGGGGGCCTACAATGAGCAGTTCTTC. Residues: CASSLGPGGAYNEQFF.

The sample holds many counts of this clonotype. CDR3 DNA: TGCAGTGCTCACAGGGGGCCTGGCTATGGCTACACCTTC. Translating it yields CSAHRGPGYGYTF. This chain uses TRBV20-1 with TRBJ1-2, with TRBD1 matching 9 bases. J was trimmed by 4 bases and V by 5 bases; bases with no gene match: 5. CDR1 is DFQATT, CDR2 SNEGSKA, per germline (reference sequence). CDR3 length equals 13 residues.

This clonotype showed up just a few times. The chain carries TRBV10-3 and TRBJ2-3; 7 bases are shared with TRBD2. The CDR3 runs to 16 residues. V lost 2 bases and J lost 3; bases outside the gene matches: 8. Germline CDR1 reads ENHRY; CDR2 reads SYGVKD. The CDR3 DNA reads TGTGCCATCAGTGAGACCAGGAAGGGAGGGACAGATACGCAGTATTTT. Translated, it gives CAISETRKGGTDTQYF.